This T cell receptor beta chain was found in a study of blood T cell repertoires in COVID-19. Whole-study context: Whether acute or convalescent, the COVID-19 samples came from the United States, Italy and Spain. T cells, B-cell-depleted T cells, or PBMCs supplied cDNA or gDNA.

Methods used by the authors: For nucleated cells, counts were estimated from reference gene primer amplification. Sequencing was performed with immunoSEQ multiplex PCR; in TCRdb, only in-frame clones are kept and a portion is missing. V and J calls and clone size are copied from that table; D and trimming were computed from the DNA. The repertoire has about 75,000 clones, under 90% of them found once; the top ten carry 2.5% to 3%. The CDR3 is made up of 15 amino acids. Trimming took 8 bases from V and 2 from J; bases not matched to a gene: 8. Germline V CDR1 and CDR2: MNHNY, SVGAGI (reference sequence).

Sequences were obtained from peripheral blood. The clonotype was recovered from a human donor in a cohort sampled during active COVID-19. V and J are TRBV6-6 and TRBJ2-4, with 8 bases fitting TRBD1. The CDR3 reads CASYSGGLPKNIQYF. In DNA, the CDR3 is TGTGCCAGCTACTCAGGGGGCTTGCCCAAAAACATTCAGTACTTC.